These 21 T cell receptor beta chains were sequenced from one sample in a study of immune heterogeneity within non-small cell lung tumors (dated by TCRdb to the late 2010s). Sequencer: HiSeq X Ten. The TCR beta CDR3 region was amplified with a multiplex PCR system whose first round ran for 9 to 11 cycles using 32 V-gene forward primers and 13 J-gene reverse primers. TCRdb reran the public reads through fastp at Q25 and MiXCR, keeping productive beta chains. Rows with one shared CDR3 protein collapse into an entry with the most common genes and DNA. This sample lists 15,000 to 20,000 distinct CDR3 sequences; less than 35% were detected once. The ten largest clones represent roughly 3.9% of the sample. Genomic DNA extracted from bulk tumor tissue served as TCR template, with about 600 ng gDNA amplified per sample. Multiple biopsies per primary tumor were taken during surgery, spaced as far apart as possible within the tumor mass. Patients in the study cohort, which was described as untreated, were newly diagnosed NSCLC cases going through curative surgery.

The source material was lung tumor tissue. Source of these receptors: a man in his forties with non-small cell lung cancer.

This chain joins TRBV29-1 and TRBJ2-1, with D perhaps TRBD1 or TRBD2 (5 bases each). The germline gives CDR1 SQVTM, CDR2 ANQGSEA. V lost 7 bases and J lost 7, with 14 bases in between. The CDR3 is 12 amino acids. The CDR3 region is CSAGTPGNEQFF. DNA of the CDR3: TGCAGCGCCGGGACCCCGGGGAATGAGCAGTTCTTC.

This clonotype has just one count. A single base separates this from a much larger clone, so it may be a read error. The rearrangement links TRBV6-1 to TRBJ2-1; unclear D gene. The CDR3 contains 13 residues. The V gene's germline CDR1 is MNHNS and CDR2 SASEGT. CDR3: CANSEMSSLDQFF. Here the CDR3 DNA reads TGTGCCAACAGTGAAATGTCTAGTCTAGATCAGTTCTTC.

As concerns this clonotype: This may be a read error: a much more frequent sequence differs by one nucleotide. This chain connects TRBV2 to TRBJ1-4, with D hard to call. The ends were cut back, 1 base at V and 13 bases at J, with 7 bases in the middle. The CDR3 covers 11 residues. Per the germline V gene, CDR1 is SNHLY and CDR2 is FYNNEI. This CDR3 reads CASSEDKRLFF. The CDR3 DNA is TGTGCCAGCAGTGAAGATAAAAGACTGTTTTTT.

This clonotype is judged medium-sized. The CDR3 reads CASSLELAGGGNEQFF. For the CDR3, the DNA is TGTGCCAGCAGCTTAGAACTAGCGGGAGGTGGAAATGAGCAGTTCTTC. J is TRBJ2-1 and V is TRBV7-3; 12 bases are a match to TRBD2. Germline V gene data show CDR1 as SGHTA and CDR2 as FQGTGA. With V trimmed by 2 bases and J by 7 bases, 6 bases remained unmatched. The CDR3 sequence is 16 residues long.

The gene calls are TRBV9 and TRBJ2-6, with D perhaps TRBD2 (5 bases). Germline V gene lookup returns CDR1 SGDLS and CDR2 YYNGEE. The CDR3 loop spans 17 amino acids. V dropped 1 base and J dropped 2 bases, with 13 bases sitting between them. DNA of the CDR3: TGTGCCAGCAGCGTATACGAGGGCGCCACTGGGGCCAACGTCCTGACTTTC. It translates to CASSVYEGATGANVLTF.

By share of the sample, this clonotype is medium-sized. This chain uses TRBV4-2 with TRBJ1-2, with 9 positions matching TRBD1. Germline V gives CDR1 LGHNA, CDR2 YNFKEQ. The ends lost 2 bases at V and 8 bases at J; junction bases unmatched: 6. This CDR3 has 14 residues. In DNA form, the CDR3 reads TGTGCCAGCAGCCAAAACAGGGGGCCGTTAGGCTACACCTTC. It is translated as CASSQNRGPLGYTF.

This clonotype was seen a few times. The chain combines TRBV11-2 with TRBJ2-1; D remains unclear. The CDR3 is made up of 15 amino acids. Germline lookup yields CDR1 SGHAT and CDR2 FQNNGV. Trimming removed 2 bases from V and 10 bases from J, with 18 bases in between. The DNA of the CDR3 is TGTGCCAGCAGCTTATCCGCGGACCGAGCGCAGGAGCAGTTCTTC. Amino acids: CASSLSADRAQEQFF.

This rearrangement joins TRBV7-2 to TRBJ2-2; D gene unclear. The V gene lost 5 bases and the J gene lost 11 bases, with 12 bases spanning the gap. This CDR3 has 12 amino acids. CDR1 SGHTA and CDR2 FQGNSA come from the germline V gene. The CDR3 DNA sequence: TGTGCCAGCAGCCGAAACCGGAGAGAGCTGTTTTTT. Encoded protein: CASSRNRRELFF.

This chain uses TRBV27 with TRBJ2-2, with D perhaps being TRBD1 or TRBD2 (5 bases each). The germline V gene encodes CDR1 MNHEY and CDR2 SMNVEV (reference sequence). This CDR3 contains 17 residues. Trimming removed 2 bases at V and 7 bases at J, with 20 bases between. The CDR3 protein is CASSLEGDATSSGELFF. CDR3 DNA: TGTGCCAGCAGTTTAGAAGGGGACGCCACATCGAGCGGGGAGCTGTTTTTT.

By share of the sample, this clonotype is medium-sized. The chain has TRBV6-2 or TRBV6-3 and TRBJ2-7, with 7 nucleotides matching TRBD1. CDR1 and CDR2 from the germline V gene are MNHEY and SVGEGT. This CDR3 comprises 20 residues. V lost 0 bases and J lost 2; bases outside the gene matches: 19. The CDR3 DNA reads TGTGCCAGCAGTTACTCCCTTGTAGGGGGCATGAGTGTAATAACCTACGAGCAGTACTTC. Its translation: CASSYSLVGGMSVITYEQYF.

This clonotype was seen ten or more times. The chain has TRBV7-2 and TRBJ1-2; TRBD1 might be the D (6 bases). This CDR3 is built from 14 residues. The germline V gene encodes CDR1 SGHTA and CDR2 FQGNSA. The V gene lost 1 base and the J gene lost 4 bases, with 10 bases spanning the gap. This chain's CDR3 is CASSLDTGSYGYTF. As DNA, the CDR3 is TGTGCCAGCAGCTTAGATACAGGGAGCTATGGCTACACCTTC. The variable domain in full, completed from reference TRBV7-2 and TRBJ1-2, reads GAGVSQSPSNKVTEKGKDVELRCDPISGHTALYWYRQSLGQGLEFLIYFQGNSAPDKSGLPSDRFSAERTGGSVSTLTIQRTQQEDSAVYLCASSLDTGSYGYTFGSGTRLTVV.

In this sample, this clonotype is medium-sized. This chain joins TRBV7-9 and TRBJ2-7; no clear D. The CDR3 is 13 amino acids. Germline V gene sequence: CDR1 SEHNR, CDR2 FQNEAQ (reference sequence). The V gene lost 5 bases and the J gene lost 7 bases, with 15 bases spanning the gap. The CDR3 DNA sequence: TGTGCCAGCAGCGTTGGCTCGGATCGGGAGCAGTACTTC. Its protein is CASSVGSDREQYF.

Note on this clonotype: A read error may be the cause here, since a much bigger clone is one base away. The gene calls are TRBV7-2 and TRBJ1-2, with TRBD1 identical over 7 bases. With V trimmed by 8 bases and J by 4 bases, 13 bases remained unmatched. The germline gives CDR1 SGHTA, CDR2 FQGNSA. This CDR3 is 15 amino acids long. The CDR3 reads CASGRRTRDSYGYTF. The CDR3 DNA sequence: TGTGCCAGCGGCCGTCGGACCCGGGACAGCTATGGCTACACCTTC. The full variable domain, with the rest looked up from reference TRBV7-2 and TRBJ1-2, is GAGVSQSPSNKVTEKGKDVELRCDPISGHTALYWYRQSLGQGLEFLIYFQGNSAPDKSGLPSDRFSAERTGGSVSTLTIQRTQQEDSAVYLCASGRRTRDSYGYTFGSGTRLTVV.

This clonotype was seen at least ten times. The V call is TRBV6-6, the J call TRBJ1-1; TRBD1 might be the D (6 bases). Germline lookup yields CDR1 MNHNY and CDR2 SVGAGI (reference sequence). There are 14 residues in the CDR3. V gave up 0 bases and J gave up 4 bases, with 9 bases separating them. The CDR3 region is CASSYSGGGTEAFF. In nucleotides, the CDR3 is TGTGCCAGCAGTTACTCTGGGGGCGGCACTGAAGCTTTCTTT.

This clonotype appeared many times. The gene calls are TRBV20-1 and TRBJ1-2; D is uncertain. This CDR3 is 12 amino acids long. Trimming took off 1 base at V and 4 bases at J, with 7 bases between the two ends. The germline gives CDR1 DFQATT, CDR2 SNEGSKA (reference sequence). The CDR3 reads CSARVASYGYTF. The CDR3 DNA sequence: TGCAGTGCTAGAGTAGCTAGCTATGGCTACACCTTC.

Relative to its sample, this clonotype is medium-sized (0.01 to 0.1%). This chain links TRBV12-3 or TRBV12-4 with TRBJ1-5; D not resolved. This CDR3 spans 15 amino acids. With 5 bases removed from V and 2 bases from J, the gap between germline ends came to 13 bases. CDR3 amino acids: CASSLTRYGNQPQHF. CDR3 nucleotides: TGTGCCAGCAGTCTAACTCGTTACGGCAATCAGCCCCAGCATTTT.

About this clonotype: Since a much larger clone is just one base distant, this may be a read error. The chain carries TRBV27 and TRBJ1-2; no reliable D call. Germline-derived CDR1 and CDR2 are MNHEY and SMNVEV (reference sequence). There are 15 residues in the CDR3. The CDR3, as DNA: TGTGCCAGAAGTTTATCCGGACTCCTTAACTATGGCTACACCTTC. It specifies CARSLSGLLNYGYTF.

Worth noting for this clonotype: A much more abundant neighbour one base away suggests this may be a read error. CDR3 DNA sequence: TGTGCCAGTAGCAGGGGACTAGCGGGAGAGGGGCACGAGCAGTACTTC. Amino acid sequence: CASSRGLAGEGHEQYF. This chain uses TRBV19 with TRBJ2-7; 14 positions agree with TRBD2. The CDR3 has 16 amino acids. The germline V gene has CDR1 LNHDA and CDR2 SQIVND (reference sequence). V shed 6 bases, J shed 5 bases, and the junction held 9 bases outside the gene matches.

This clonotype was found a few times. DNA for the CDR3: TGTGCCAGCAGCTTAGATACTACCCCTGAAGCTTTCTTT. Encoded protein: CASSLDTTPEAFF. The rearrangement uses TRBV11-3 and TRBJ1-1; no clear D. Germline CDR1 is SGHNT and CDR2 is YENEEA. V lost 0 bases to trimming and J lost 6 bases, with 8 bases between them. CDR3 length: 13 amino acids.

This clonotype was seen a few times. V is TRBV30 and J is TRBJ2-7; TRBD2 agrees at 7 bases. The CDR3 has 15 amino acids. Germline CDR1 is GTSNPN and CDR2 is SVGIG (reference sequence). V lost 0 bases to trimming and J lost 7 bases; unmatched junction nucleotides: 12. CDR3 coding DNA: TGTGCCTGGAGTGTAACCCGGGGCCTAGCGGCGGAGCAGTACTTC. It codes for CAWSVTRGLAAEQYF.

Regarding this clonotype: The junction and the germline gene differ at one end; a read error may be behind it. The rearrangement links TRBV18 to TRBJ2-1; D unclear. This CDR3 region has 13 residues. The germline gives CDR1 KGHSH, CDR2 LQKENI. The CDR3 protein is CASSLANYNDQFF. CDR3 DNA sequence: TGTGCCAGCTCACTGGCTAATTACAATGATCAGTTCTTC.